This T cell receptor beta chain was recovered during a study of vaccination and CD4 T cells after COVID-19. The CDR3 is 15 amino acids. The germline V gene has CDR1 GTSNPN and CDR2 SVGIG (reference sequence). V lost 1 base and J lost 10, with 22 bases in between. Treatment: approximately nine-day PBMC culture with coronavirus spike peptide pools or control peptides (ViraFEST assay). The collection of CD4+ T cells from the unexposed donor took place before the COVID-19 pandemic (2011-2018). Sequenced with the Oncomine TCR Beta short-read assay was DNA taken from cultured CD4+ T cells. DNA came from CD4+ T cells after culture. MiXCR was run by TCRdb on the PCR reads, yielding one entry per CDR3 protein. The sample shows around 10,000 distinct CDR3 sequences, 25% to 35% of them seen only once. This clonotype was seen a handful of times. No antigen is known for it.

The TCR originated in a human donor in good health. The sequenced material came from CD4+ T cells from blood, cultured in vitro. This chain joins TRBV30 and TRBJ1-1; D possibly corresponds to TRBD1 (5 bases). In DNA, the CDR3 is TGTGCCTGGAGTGGTTGGGGCAGTGAAGCCGACAGAGCTTTCTTT. Translation gives CAWSGWGSEADRAFF. The full variable domain, with the rest looked up from reference TRBV30 and TRBJ1-1, is SQTIHQWPATLVQPVGSPLSLECTVEGTSNPNLYWYRQAAGRGLQLLFYSVGIGQISSEVPQNLSASRPQDRQFILSSKKLLLSDSGFYLCAWSGWGSEADRAFFGQGTRLTVV.